Below, 17 T cell receptor beta chains from the same sample are listed, as sequenced in a study of blood T cells in healthy people across ages. Primed by a sample-barcoded 5' primer and a J-beta primer mix, a second PCR proceeded for about 7 to 12 cycles. TCRdb re-called the 5' RACE reads with MiXCR, one entry per CDR3 protein. Of some 320,000 distinct CDR3 sequences listed, 25% to 30% are singletons. Material: blood. These receptor sequences come from a woman in her 70s in good health.

This clonotype was counted a few times. The V and J genes are TRBV29-1 and TRBJ2-5, with TRBD2 as a possible D gene (6 bases). Germline V CDR1 and CDR2: SQVTM, ANQGSEA. V was shortened by 7 bases and J by 4 bases, with 13 bases between the two germline ends. The CDR3 consists of 12 residues. In nucleotides, the CDR3 is TGCAGCGGAGGATGGGGGGTAGAGACCCAGTACTTC. Translation: CSGGWGVETQYF.

The sample holds a few counts of this clonotype. The gene calls are TRBV29-1 and TRBJ1-5, with 7 bases that match TRBD1. V gave up 7 bases and J gave up 0 bases; unmatched junction bases: 3. Germline V gene data show CDR1 as SQVTM and CDR2 as ANQGSEA. CDR3 length: 13 amino acids. The CDR3 loop reads CSAGTDSNQPQHF. The CDR3 DNA is TGCAGCGCCGGGACAGATAGCAATCAGCCCCAGCATTTT. Together with reference TRBV29-1 and TRBJ1-5, the CDR3 gives the full variable domain: SAVISQKPSRDICQRGTSLTIQCQVDSQVTMMFWYRQQPGQSLTLIATANQGSEATYESGFVIDKFPISRPNLTFSTLTVSNMSPEDSSIYLCSAGTDSNQPQHFGDGTRLSIL.

The rearrangement joins TRBV18 to TRBJ2-1; D uncertain. CDR1 is KGHSH, CDR2 LQKENI, per germline. With 6 bases removed from V and 4 bases from J, the gap between germline ends came to 7 bases. The CDR3 spans 12 residues. The CDR3 nucleotides are TGTGCCAGCTCTTCGGAGTACAATGAGCAGTTCTTC. Protein sequence: CASSSEYNEQFF. Based on the CDR3 plus reference TRBV18 and TRBJ2-1, the full variable domain is NAGVMQNPRHLVRRRGQEARLRCSPMKGHSHVYWYRQLPEEGLKFMVYLQKENIIDESGMPKERFSAEFPKEGPSILRIQQVVRGDSAAYFCASSSEYNEQFFGPGTRLTVL.

The CDR3 is CSVPPGGRALLYNEQFF. The CDR3 DNA reads TGCAGCGTGCCTCCGGGCGGGAGGGCCCTCCTTTACAATGAGCAGTTCTTC. This chain links TRBV29-1 with TRBJ2-1, with 9 bases matching TRBD2. CDR1 and CDR2 from the germline V gene are SQVTM and ANQGSEA. The CDR3 contains 17 residues. Unmatched junction bases numbered 16, after V lost 6 bases and J lost 4 bases.

The rearrangement links TRBV6-1 to TRBJ2-3, with D unresolved. V lost 5 bases to trimming and J lost 1 base, with 10 bases between them. Germline V gives CDR1 MNHNS, CDR2 SASEGT. This CDR3 is 14 amino acids long. The CDR3 region is CASSLEQGTDTQYF. The CDR3 bases are TGTGCCAGCAGTTTGGAGCAAGGCACAGATACGCAGTATTTT.

The chain couples TRBV9 to TRBJ2-7, with 7 bases aligning to TRBD2. CDR3 length: 14 residues. Germline CDR1 reads SGDLS; CDR2 reads YYNGEE. V trimming: 3 bases; J trimming: 5 bases; junction bases outside the gene matches: 8. The CDR3 reads CASSDLQTSNEQYF. DNA of the CDR3: TGTGCCAGCAGCGATCTTCAGACTAGCAACGAGCAGTACTTC. The full variable domain, completed using reference TRBV9 and TRBJ2-7, is DSGVTQTPKHLITATGQRVTLRCSPRSGDLSVYWYQQSLDQGLQFLIQYYNGEERAKGNILERFSAQQFPDLHSELNLSSLELGDSALYFCASSDLQTSNEQYFGPGTRLTVT.

This chain links TRBV7-9 with TRBJ2-5, with 8 bases fitting TRBD1. TRBJ2-7 explains the end of the DNA better; the J call may be wrong. Germline V gives CDR1 SEHNR, CDR2 FQNEAQ (reference sequence). The CDR3 runs to 13 residues. This CDR3 is CASIEPGGGEQYF. CDR3 DNA sequence: TGTGCCAGCATCGAACCAGGGGGCGGCGAGCAGTACTTC.

This clonotype was counted a few times. The chain is built from TRBV20-1 and TRBJ2-5; D uncertain. The CDR3 is 14 amino acids. The germline CDR1 and CDR2 sequences are DFQATT and SNEGSKA (reference sequence). V lost 0 bases to trimming and J lost 1 base, with 9 bases between them. Written as DNA, the CDR3 is TGCAGTGCTAGAGAGTCCTCAGGCCAAGAGACCCAGTACTTC. This encodes CSARESSGQETQYF.

This chain connects TRBV6-2 or TRBV6-3 to TRBJ1-2; D unclear. V lost 0 bases to trimming and J lost 7 bases, with 15 bases between them. Germline values: CDR1 MNHEY, CDR2 SVGEGT. This CDR3 spans 15 amino acids. Written as DNA, the CDR3 is TGTGCCAGCAGTTACTCGACGGCAGGACGGGGTGGCTACACCTTC. Translated, it gives CASSYSTAGRGGYTF.

The V call is TRBV20-1, the J call TRBJ2-3; 12 nucleotides align to TRBD2. Trimming cost V 4 bases and J 2 bases; bases outside gene matches: 4. In germline, CDR1 is DFQATT, CDR2 SNEGSKA (reference sequence). The CDR3 sequence is 15 residues long. CDR3 bases: TGCAGTGCTAAGACTAGCGGGGGATACACAGATACGCAGTATTTT. This encodes CSAKTSGGYTDTQYF.

V usage is TRBV10-3 and J usage is TRBJ2-7; 9 bases are a match to TRBD1. The CDR3 has 13 residues. Trimming took 4 bases from V and 6 from J; bases not matched to a gene: 4. The germline V gene has CDR1 ENHRY and CDR2 SYGVKD. The CDR3 reads CAISGGQGSEQYF. In DNA form, the CDR3 reads TGTGCCATCAGTGGGGGACAGGGTAGCGAGCAGTACTTC.

The J gene is TRBJ1-2, the V gene TRBV18, with 7 bases that match TRBD1. The V segment lost 3 bases and the J segment 4 bases; nucleotides outside the gene matches: 2. The CDR3 consists of 13 residues. Germline V gene data show CDR1 as KGHSH and CDR2 as LQKENI. Here the CDR3 reads CASSPGQPYGYTF. The CDR3 DNA is TGTGCCAGCTCACCGGGACAGCCCTATGGCTACACCTTC. Drawing the rest from reference TRBV18 and TRBJ1-2, the complete variable domain is NAGVMQNPRHLVRRRGQEARLRCSPMKGHSHVYWYRQLPEEGLKFMVYLQKENIIDESGMPKERFSAEFPKEGPSILRIQQVVRGDSAAYFCASSPGQPYGYTFGSGTRLTVV.

CDR3 sequence: CASSPVPQDTQYF. As DNA, the CDR3 is TGTGCCAGCAGCCCCGTCCCCCAAGATACGCAGTATTTT. The V and J genes are TRBV5-5 and TRBJ2-3; D is unresolved. The ends were cut back, 4 bases at V and 5 bases at J, with 11 bases in the middle. CDR1 and CDR2 (germline): SGHKS, YYEKEE (reference sequence). The CDR3 contains 13 residues.

The table lists this clonotype with a few counts. V usage is TRBV14 and J usage is TRBJ2-1, with TRBD2 identical over 11 bases. The J segment lost 4 bases and the V segment lost 2 bases, leaving 7 bases of the junction unmatched. Germline V gene sequence: CDR1 SGHDN, CDR2 FVKESK. The CDR3 has 17 residues. The CDR3 sequence: CASSQPGLAGNYNEQFF. The CDR3 coding sequence is TGTGCCAGCAGCCAACCAGGACTAGCGGGCAATTACAATGAGCAGTTCTTC.

This clonotype was detected a few times. This chain links TRBV3-1 with TRBJ2-1; TRBD2 matches at 7 bases. V trimming: 0 bases; J trimming: 7 bases; junction bases outside the gene matches: 9. The CDR3 is 16 amino acids. In germline, CDR1 is LGHDT, CDR2 YNNKEL (reference sequence). The chain's CDR3 is CASSQDLGGGMNEQFF. The DNA of the CDR3 is TGTGCCAGCAGCCAAGATTTGGGGGGAGGGATGAATGAGCAGTTCTTC.

The V gene is TRBV28, the J gene TRBJ1-4, with D tentatively TRBD1 (5 bases). V was pared by 6 bases and J by 8 bases, with 13 bases between. CDR3 length equals 13 residues. From germline, CDR1 is MDHEN and CDR2 SYDVKM. CDR3 DNA sequence: TGTGCCAGCAGCCGGTCGTCAGGGGAAAAACTGTTTTTT. Protein: CASSRSSGEKLFF.

The genes are TRBV9 and TRBJ2-5, with D tentatively TRBD1 (6 bases). There are 14 residues in the CDR3. Trimming took 1 base from V and 4 from J, leaving 11 bases between them. Germline V gene sequence: CDR1 SGDLS, CDR2 YYNGEE. The CDR3 is CASSVLGRGETQYF. In nucleotides, the CDR3 is TGTGCCAGCAGCGTACTGGGCAGGGGAGAGACCCAGTACTTC. The entire variable domain, with the rest obtained from reference TRBV9 and TRBJ2-5, is as follows: DSGVTQTPKHLITATGQRVTLRCSPRSGDLSVYWYQQSLDQGLQFLIQYYNGEERAKGNILERFSAQQFPDLHSELNLSSLELGDSALYFCASSVLGRGETQYFGPGTRLLVL.